The 11 T cell receptor beta chains reported below all come from one sample, sequenced in a study of cytomegalovirus exposure and HLA in healthy donors. The PCR was carried out with 60 Vbeta primers and 13 Jbeta primers. The repertoire was sequenced with immunoSEQ multiplex PCR; TCRdb's copy has only in-frame clones and lacks some. The repertoire consists of 150,000 to 200,000 clones, with just over 70% occurring once and the leading ten covering 2.5%. Sequenced: PBMCs. The origin of the receptors is a human donor in good health.

The V and J genes are TRBV19 and TRBJ2-3; 7 bases line up with TRBD1. Germline V lookup: CDR1 LNHDA, CDR2 SQIVND (reference sequence). The CDR3 runs 15 residues. The V and J ends lost 3 bases and 2 bases, in that order; junction bases with no gene match: 5. CDR3 in DNA: TGTGCCAGTAGTATTACAGGGGTTAACACAGATACGCAGTATTTT. Protein sequence: CASSITGVNTDTQYF.

CDR3: CASSSPGELFF. The CDR3 nucleotides read TGTGCCAGCAGCTCCCCCGGGGAGCTGTTTTTT. This rearrangement joins TRBV6-5 to TRBJ2-2; D remains ambiguous. CDR1 is MNHEY and CDR2 is SVGAGI in the germline V gene. This CDR3 has 11 amino acids. V gave up 6 bases and J gave up 6 bases, with 5 bases separating them.

J is TRBJ2-5 and V is TRBV5-1; 8 bases align to TRBD1. The CDR3 extends over 12 amino acids. From germline, CDR1 is SGHRS and CDR2 YFSETQ. V gave up 7 bases and J gave up 3 bases; unmatched junction bases: 2. In DNA, the CDR3 is TGCGCCAGCCGGACAGGGAAAGAGACCCAGTACTTC. Translating it yields CASRTGKETQYF.

The genes are TRBV7-6 and TRBJ1-1, with D maybe TRBD1 (6 bases). CDR3 length: 15 residues. With 1 base removed from V and 2 bases from J, the gap between germline ends came to 11 bases. CDR1 SGHVS and CDR2 FNYEAQ come from the germline V gene. DNA for the CDR3: TGTGCCAGCAGCTTAGAGGCGGGGGCTAACACTGAAGCTTTCTTT. It codes for CASSLEAGANTEAFF.

This clone has just a few counts. This chain uses TRBV30 with TRBJ1-4; unclear D gene. Germline CDR1 is GTSNPN and CDR2 is SVGIG (reference sequence). The CDR3 spans 12 residues. V was pared by 2 bases and J by 5 bases, with 6 bases between. The CDR3 loop is CAWSPRNEKLFF. The CDR3 nucleotides are TGTGCCTGGAGTCCCCGGAATGAAAAACTGTTTTTT.

This clone was observed a handful of times. The J gene is TRBJ1-2, the V gene TRBV6-5, with D possibly matching TRBD1 (6 bases). This CDR3 contains 12 residues. V dropped 6 bases and J dropped 8 bases, with 13 bases sitting between them. Germline V gives CDR1 MNHEY, CDR2 SVGAGI. The chain's CDR3 is CASRTGPSGYTF. In DNA, the CDR3 is TGTGCCAGCAGGACAGGTCCATCAGGCTACACCTTC.

This clone appeared a few times. This chain links TRBV6-5 with TRBJ1-2, with TRBD1 as a possible D gene (5 bases). Germline V gene lookup returns CDR1 MNHEY and CDR2 SVGAGI. Trimming shortened V by 4 bases and J by 0 bases, and 9 bases separated the two germline ends. The CDR3 is made up of 14 amino acids. The CDR3 reads CASSSTGANYGYTF. The DNA for the CDR3 is TGTGCCAGCAGTTCAACAGGAGCTAACTATGGCTACACCTTC.

As to this clone: This same CDR3 is encoded by further DNA sequences in the sample. The V call is TRBV4-1, the J call TRBJ1-1, with TRBD1 as a possible D gene (5 bases). The CDR3 runs 13 residues. V dropped 1 base and J dropped 5 bases, with 8 bases sitting between them. The germline CDR1 and CDR2 sequences are MGHRA and YSYEKL. CDR3 sequence reads: CASSQGPGTEAFF. Here the CDR3 DNA reads TGCGCCAGCAGCCAAGGCCCAGGGACTGAAGCTTTCTTT.

The rearrangement links TRBV6-5 to TRBJ1-1; 9 bases agree with TRBD1. This CDR3 is 15 amino acids long. With 5 bases clipped from V and 1 base from J, the junction kept 5 bases outside the gene matches. From germline, CDR1 is MNHEY and CDR2 SVGAGI. The CDR3 DNA reads as TGTGCCAGCAGTAGGGTGACAGGGGGGAACACTGAAGCTTTCTTT. The encoded protein is CASSRVTGGNTEAFF.

This clone was seen a few times. V usage is TRBV30 and J usage is TRBJ2-5, with D possibly being TRBD2 (7 bases). Germline assignment: CDR1 GTSNPN and CDR2 SVGIG (reference sequence). The CDR3 totals 15 residues. V lost 5 bases, J lost 5 bases, and 21 bases lay in between. The CDR3 bases are TGTGCCTGGTCCCATGGGGGGGCCCGGGAGGAGACCCAGTACTTC. This translates into CAWSHGGAREETQYF.

The rearrangement links TRBV6-1 to TRBJ2-1, with a weak D call TRBD1 (6 bases). There are 11 residues in the CDR3. CDR1 and CDR2 (germline): MNHNS, SASEGT. Trimming left V 8 bases short and J 14 bases short, with 16 bases between. CDR3 amino acids: CASSPGDYEFF. The CDR3 region has the DNA TGTGCCAGCTCCCCAGGGGATTATGAGTTCTTC.